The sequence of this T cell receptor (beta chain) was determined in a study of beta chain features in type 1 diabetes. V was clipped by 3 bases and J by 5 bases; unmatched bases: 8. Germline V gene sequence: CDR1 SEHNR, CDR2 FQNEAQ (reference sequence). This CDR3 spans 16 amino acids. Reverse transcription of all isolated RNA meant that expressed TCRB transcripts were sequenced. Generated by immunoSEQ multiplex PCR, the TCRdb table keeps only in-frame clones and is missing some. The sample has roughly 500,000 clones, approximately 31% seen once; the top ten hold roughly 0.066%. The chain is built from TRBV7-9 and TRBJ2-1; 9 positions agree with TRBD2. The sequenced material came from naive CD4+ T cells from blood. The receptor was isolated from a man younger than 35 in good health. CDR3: CASSFAGGPPDNEQFF. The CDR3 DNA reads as TGTGCCAGCAGCTTCGCGGGAGGGCCTCCGGACAATGAGCAGTTCTTC. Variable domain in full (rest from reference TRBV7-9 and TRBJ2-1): DTGVSQNPRHKITKRGQNVTFRCDPISEHNRLYWYRQTLGQGPEFLTYFQNEAQLEKSRLLSDRFSAERPKGSFSTLEIQRTEQGDSAMYLCASSFAGGPPDNEQFFGPGTRLTVL.